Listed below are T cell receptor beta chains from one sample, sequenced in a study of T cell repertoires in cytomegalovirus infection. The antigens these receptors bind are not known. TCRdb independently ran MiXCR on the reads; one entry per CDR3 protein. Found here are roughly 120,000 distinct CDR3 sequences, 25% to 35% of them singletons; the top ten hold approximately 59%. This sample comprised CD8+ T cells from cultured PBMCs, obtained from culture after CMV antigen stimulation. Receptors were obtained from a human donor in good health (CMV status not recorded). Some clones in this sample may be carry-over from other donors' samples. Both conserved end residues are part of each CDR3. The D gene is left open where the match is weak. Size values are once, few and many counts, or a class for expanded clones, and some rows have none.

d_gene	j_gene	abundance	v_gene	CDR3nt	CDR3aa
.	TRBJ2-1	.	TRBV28	TGTGCCAGCAGTTTTTCCCCCCCGGCAGCAAATGAGCAGTTCTTC	CASSFSPPAANEQFF
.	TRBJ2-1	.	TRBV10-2	TGCGCCAGCAGAACCGCAGCGAACAATGAGCAGTTCTTC	CASRTAANNEQFF
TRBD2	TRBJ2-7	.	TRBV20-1	TGCAGTGCACTCAAACCCGGGCTAGCGGGGCCTCTTATTTCCTACGAGCAGTACTTC	CSALKPGLAGPLISYEQYF
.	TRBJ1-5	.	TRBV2	TGTGCCAGCAGGGGGACCATGGGGAATCAGCCCCAGCATTTT	CASRGTMGNQPQHF
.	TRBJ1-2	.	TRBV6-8	TGTGCCAGCAGTTACTCCTATGGCTACACCTTC	CASSYSYGYTF
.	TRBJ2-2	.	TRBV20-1	TGCAGTGCTAGAGATCTTTGGGGGGCGGCCGGGGAGCTGTTTTTT	CSARDLWGAAGELFF
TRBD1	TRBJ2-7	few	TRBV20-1	TGCAGTGCTCCGGGACAGGGAAACGAGCAGTACTTC	CSAPGQGNEQYF
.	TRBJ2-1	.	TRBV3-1	TGTGCCAGCAGCCAAGCCGCTCAGCCCAATGAGCAGTTCTTC	CASSQAAQPNEQFF
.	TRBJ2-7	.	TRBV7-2	TGTGCCAGCAGCTTAGCGCCAGGCCCTTACGAGCAGTACTTC	CASSLAPGPYEQYF
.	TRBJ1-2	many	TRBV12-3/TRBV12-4	TGTGCCAGCAGTACGGATGGTCCCTATGGCTACACCTTC	CASSTDGPYGYTF
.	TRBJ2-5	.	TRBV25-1	TGTGCCAGCAGTGAAGTCGGGGGACACGGGTACCAAGAGACCCAGTACTTC	CASSEVGGHGYQETQYF
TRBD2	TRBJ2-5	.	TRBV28	TGTGCCAGCAGTTTTATAGCGGGGGGACCGGTTGGAGAGACCCAGTACTTC	CASSFIAGGPVGETQYF
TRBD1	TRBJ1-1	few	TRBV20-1	TGCAGTGCTAGAGATATCCAGGGGGCGGGGGACACTGAAGCTTTCTTT	CSARDIQGAGDTEAFF
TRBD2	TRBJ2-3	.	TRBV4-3	TGCGCCAGCAGCCAGGACACGGGGGGAGATACGCAGTATTTT	CASSQDTGGDTQYF
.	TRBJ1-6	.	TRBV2	TGTGCCAGCAGTGAAGCGTCAGTTGGCAATTCACCCCTCCACTTT	CASSEASVGNSPLHF
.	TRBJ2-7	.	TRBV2	TGTGCCAGCAGTGATCGGCATGACAGTGCCTACGAGCAGTACTTC	CASSDRHDSAYEQYF
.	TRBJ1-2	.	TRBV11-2	TGTGCCAGCAGCTTAGTAGGGAACGGGGGCTACACCTTC	CASSLVGNGGYTF
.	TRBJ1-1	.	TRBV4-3	TGCGCCAGCAGCCAAGTCATGAACACTGAAGCTTTCTTT	CASSQVMNTEAFF
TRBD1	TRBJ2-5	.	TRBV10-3	TGTGCCATCAGTGAGAAGACAGGGGCTAGAGAAGAGACCCAGTACTTC	CAISEKTGAREETQYF
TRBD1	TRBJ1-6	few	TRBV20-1	TGCAGTGCTAGAGAGGACAGGAGCTCCTATAATTCACCCCTCCACTTT	CSAREDRSSYNSPLHF
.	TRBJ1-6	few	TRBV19	TGTGCCACCTCGACTGCGAAGGGTTCACCCCTCCACTTT	CATSTAKGSPLHF
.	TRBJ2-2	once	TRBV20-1	TGCAGTGCTAGGGGTCTGGCGAACACCGGGGAGCTGTTTTTT	CSARGLANTGELFF
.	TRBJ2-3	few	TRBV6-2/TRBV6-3	TGTGCCAGCAGTTTTCAACGTCAGGGGCATACGCAGTATTTT	CASSFQRQGHTQYF
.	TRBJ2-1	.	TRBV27	TGTGCCAGCAGTCCAACACCAAGCTCCTACAATGAGCAGTTCTTC	CASSPTPSSYNEQFF
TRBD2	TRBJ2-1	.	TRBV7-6	TGTGCCAGCAGCTTCGGTGGCGGGGGGGCCTACAATGAGCAGTTCTTC	CASSFGGGGAYNEQFF
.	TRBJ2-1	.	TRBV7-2	TGTGCCAGCAGCTTAGATCCTCTGGCGAAGCAGTTCTTC	CASSLDPLAKQFF
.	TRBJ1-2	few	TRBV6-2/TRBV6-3	TGTGCCAGCAGTTATGGTCCCAGGGATGGCTACACCTTC	CASSYGPRDGYTF
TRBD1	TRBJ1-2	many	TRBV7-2	TGTGCCAGCAGCCGGGGACAGGGTACCTATGGCTACACCTTC	CASSRGQGTYGYTF
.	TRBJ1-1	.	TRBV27	TGTGCCAGCAGTTCGCACCGCGCACAGGGTGTGAACACTGAAGCTTTCTTT	CASSSHRAQGVNTEAFF
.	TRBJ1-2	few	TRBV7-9	TGTGCCAGCAGCTTAGAACTCGACCTACTAGCTAACTATGGCTACACCTTC	CASSLELDLLANYGYTF
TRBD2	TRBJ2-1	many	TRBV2	TGTGCCAGCAGAGAACTGCTAGCGGACTCCTACAATGAGCAGTTCTTC	CASRELLADSYNEQFF
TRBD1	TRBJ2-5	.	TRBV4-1	TGCGCCAGCAGTCCTCTCCCGGGACAGGGCGCCGAGACCCAGTACTTC	CASSPLPGQGAETQYF
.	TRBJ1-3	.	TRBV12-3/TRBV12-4	TGTGCCAGCAGTTTTGATGATAGCTCTGGAAACACCATATATTTT	CASSFDDSSGNTIYF
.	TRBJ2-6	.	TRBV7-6	TGTGCCAGCAGCTCTGCTGCGGTTGCAGCCGGGGCCAACGTCCTGACTTTC	CASSSAAVAAGANVLTF
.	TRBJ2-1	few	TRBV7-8	TGTGCCAGCAGCCCGCCCAGCCTGACGGCCGGATTCTACAATGAGCAGTTCTTC	CASSPPSLTAGFYNEQFF
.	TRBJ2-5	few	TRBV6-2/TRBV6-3	TGTGCCAGCAGTTACTCTCTAGCCGAGGTTATCCGAGAGACCCAGTACTTC	CASSYSLAEVIRETQYF
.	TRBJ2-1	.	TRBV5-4	TGTGCCAGCGGGGGTCCGGCAGGGTCCCCCCTAGGCTCCTACAATGAGCAGTTCTTC	CASGGPAGSPLGSYNEQFF
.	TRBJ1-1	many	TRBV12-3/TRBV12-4	TGTGCCAGCAGCTATGGGGATACTGAAGCTTTCTTT	CASSYGDTEAFF
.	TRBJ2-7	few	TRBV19	TGTGCCAGTAGTAACTCAATACCGGGTCCTTTCTACGAGCAGTACTTC	CASSNSIPGPFYEQYF
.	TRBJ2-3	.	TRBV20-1	TGCAGTGCTTCCGGGCTGGTAGATACGCAGTATTTT	CSASGLVDTQYF
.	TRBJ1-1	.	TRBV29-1	TGCAGCGCTGAGGGAGGGGTTTTGAACACTGAAGCTTTCTTT	CSAEGGVLNTEAFF
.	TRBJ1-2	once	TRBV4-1	TGCGCCAGCAGCCCACAAGTTGCAGGGTCCTATGGCTACACCTTC	CASSPQVAGSYGYTF
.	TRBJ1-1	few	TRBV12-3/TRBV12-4	TGTGCCAGCAGTTTATTGGGTGGGAGCACTGAAGCTTTCTTT	CASSLLGGSTEAFF
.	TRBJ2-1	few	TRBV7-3	TGTGCCAGCAGCTTAGGCCCCAGGGACTTCAGGGTCCTGTTCTTC	CASSLGPRDFRVLFF
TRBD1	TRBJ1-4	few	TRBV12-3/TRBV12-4	TGTGCCAGCAGTTGGGGGACAGGGGGTATTGAAAAACTGTTTTTT	CASSWGTGGIEKLFF
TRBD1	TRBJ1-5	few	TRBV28	TGTGCCAGCAGTTCACGCAGGACAGGGGCTAGTCAGCCCCAGCATTTT	CASSSRRTGASQPQHF
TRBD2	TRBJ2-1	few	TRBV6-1	TGTGCCAGCAGTGAAGGAAGGTTGACTAGCGGGGGGGGGTATGAGCAGTTCTTC	CASSEGRLTSGGGYEQFF
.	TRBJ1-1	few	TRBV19	TGTGCCAGTAGTATGTACGCTGAAGCTTTCTTT	CASSMYAEAFF
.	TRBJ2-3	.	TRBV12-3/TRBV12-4	TGTGCCAGCAGCACCGGGACACCTGCAGATACGCAGTATTTT	CASSTGTPADTQYF
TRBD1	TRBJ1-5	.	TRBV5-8	TGTGCCAGCAGCTTGGACAGGGGCCCAATCTCTCCCCAGCATTTT	CASSLDRGPISPQHF
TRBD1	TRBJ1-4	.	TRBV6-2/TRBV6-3	TGTGCCAGCAGTTACTCGAGGTCGGGACAGATCGTCGTCGGAAAACTGTTTTTT	CASSYSRSGQIVVGKLFF